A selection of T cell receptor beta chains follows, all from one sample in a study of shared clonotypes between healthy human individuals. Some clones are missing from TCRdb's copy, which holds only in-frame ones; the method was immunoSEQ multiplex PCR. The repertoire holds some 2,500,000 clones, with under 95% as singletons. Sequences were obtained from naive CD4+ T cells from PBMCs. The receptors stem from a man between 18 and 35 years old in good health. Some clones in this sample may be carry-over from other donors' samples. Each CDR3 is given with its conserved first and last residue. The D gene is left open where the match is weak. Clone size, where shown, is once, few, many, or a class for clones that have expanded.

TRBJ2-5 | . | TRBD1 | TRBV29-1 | CSVEEGTVRETQYF | TGCAGCGTTGAAGAAGGGACAGTCAGGGAGACCCAGTACTTC
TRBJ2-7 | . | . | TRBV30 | CAWSVRVYEQYF | TGTGCCTGGAGTGTACGGGTCTACGAGCAGTACTTC
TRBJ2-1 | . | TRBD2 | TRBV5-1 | CASSLFLAGPGFF | TGCGCCAGCAGCTTGTTCTTAGCGGGTCCGGGGTTCTTC
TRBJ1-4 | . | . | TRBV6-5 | CASSYQAPPGEKLFF | TGTGCCAGCAGTTACCAGGCGCCCCCGGGGGAAAAACTGTTTTTT
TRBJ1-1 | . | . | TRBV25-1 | CASSLPGGGNTEAFF | TGTGCCAGCAGTCTTCCGGGGGGAGGAAACACTGAAGCTTTCTTT
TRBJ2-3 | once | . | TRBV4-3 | CASSQEGQTTDTQYF | TGCGCCAGCAGCCAAGAAGGGCAGACCACAGATACGCAGTATTTT
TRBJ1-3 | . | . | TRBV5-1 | CASSRGLGASGNTIYF | TGCGCCAGCAGCCGGGGATTGGGGGCGTCTGGAAACACCATATATTTT
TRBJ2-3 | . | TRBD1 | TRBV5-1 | CASSLGQGVTPTDTQYF | TGCGCCAGCAGCTTAGGACAGGGGGTAACCCCCACAGATACGCAGTATTTT
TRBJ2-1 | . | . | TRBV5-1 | CASSFGPQGSSYNEQFF | TGCGCCAGCAGCTTTGGGCCCCAGGGGAGTTCCTACAATGAGCAGTTCTTC
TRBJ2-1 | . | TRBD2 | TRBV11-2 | CASSLVAGGPGEQFF | TGTGCCAGCAGCTTAGTGGCGGGAGGGCCGGGTGAGCAGTTCTTC
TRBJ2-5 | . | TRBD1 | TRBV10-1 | CASADRLDQETQYF | TGCGCCAGCGCGGACAGGCTAGATCAAGAGACCCAGTACTTC
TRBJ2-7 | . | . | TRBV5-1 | CASSLELAGLYEQYF | TGCGCCAGCAGCTTGGAATTGGCAGGCCTGTACGAGCAGTACTTC
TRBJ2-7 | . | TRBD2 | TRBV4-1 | CASSQTSGRANEQYF | TGCGCCAGCAGCCAGACTAGCGGGAGGGCGAACGAGCAGTACTTC
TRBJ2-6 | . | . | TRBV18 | CASSPLVLSLSGANVLTF | TGTGCCAGCTCACCACTGGTCTTGAGCCTCTCTGGGGCCAACGTCCTGACTTTC
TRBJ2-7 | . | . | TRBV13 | CASSPRGGEQYF | TGTGCCAGCAGCCCAAGGGGGGGCGAGCAGTACTTC
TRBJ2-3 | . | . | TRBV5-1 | CASSLALNTDTQYF | TGCGCCAGCAGCTTGGCGCTGAACACAGATACGCAGTATTTT
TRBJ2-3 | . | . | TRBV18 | CASSPVSGSSTDTQYF | TGTGCCAGCTCACCAGTCTCGGGGTCTAGCACAGATACGCAGTATTTT
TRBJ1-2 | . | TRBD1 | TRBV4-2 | CASSQIDRAGDGYTF | TGTGCCAGCAGCCAAATTGACAGGGCGGGTGATGGCTACACCTTC
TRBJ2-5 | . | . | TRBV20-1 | CRSRSRETQYF | TGCAGAAGTCGCTCGCGGGAGACCCAGTACTTC
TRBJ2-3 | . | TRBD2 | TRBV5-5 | CASSQLAGADTQYF | TGTGCCAGCAGCCAACTAGCGGGAGCGGATACGCAGTATTTT
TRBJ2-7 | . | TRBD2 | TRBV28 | CASSTSASGSTYEQYF | TGTGCCAGCAGTACCTCGGCTAGCGGGAGTACCTACGAGCAGTACTTC
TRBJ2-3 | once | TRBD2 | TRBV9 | CASSRLGGPRTDTQYF | TGTGCCAGCAGCAGATTGGGAGGGCCCCGCACAGATACGCAGTATTTT
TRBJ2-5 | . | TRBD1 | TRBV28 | CASSLGRQGQETQYF | TGTGCCAGCAGTTTAGGCCGACAGGGGCAAGAGACCCAGTACTTC
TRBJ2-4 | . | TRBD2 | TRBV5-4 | CASSGLAGGLRPQRLDF | TGTGCCAGCAGCGGACTAGCGGGAGGGCTCCGCCCCCAGCGTTTGGACTTC
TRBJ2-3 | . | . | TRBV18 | CASSPPVGTSTDTQYF | TGTGCCAGCTCACCACCGGTGGGTACTAGCACAGATACGCAGTATTTT
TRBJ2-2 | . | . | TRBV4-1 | CASSQESGRGTGELFF | TGCGCCAGCAGCCAAGAGTCTGGACGGGGCACCGGGGAGCTGTTTTTT
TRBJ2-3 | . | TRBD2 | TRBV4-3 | CASSQATSGSTDTQYF | TGCGCCAGCAGCCAAGCTACTAGCGGAAGCACAGATACGCAGTATTTT
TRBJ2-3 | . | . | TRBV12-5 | CASAAADTQYF | TGTGCTAGTGCCGCCGCAGATACGCAGTATTTT
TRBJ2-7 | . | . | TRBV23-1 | CALTGGGGEQYF | TGCGCCCTCACTGGGGGAGGCGGCGAGCAGTACTTC
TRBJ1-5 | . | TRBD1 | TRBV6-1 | CASSTGVWGNQPQHF | TGTGCCAGCAGCACAGGGGTTTGGGGCAATCAGCCCCAGCATTTT
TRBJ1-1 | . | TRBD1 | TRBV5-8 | CASSLEDRGRTEAFF | TGTGCCAGCAGCTTGGAGGACAGGGGGCGGACTGAAGCTTTCTTT
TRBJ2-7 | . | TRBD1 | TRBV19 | CASSGVIGTGFTYEQYF | TGTGCCAGTAGCGGGGTTATCGGGACAGGGTTTACCTACGAGCAGTACTTC
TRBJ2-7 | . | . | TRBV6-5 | CASSYQAEVGEQYF | TGTGCCAGCAGTTACCAAGCGGAGGTGGGGGAGCAGTACTTC
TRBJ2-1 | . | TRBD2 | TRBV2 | CASSEEGLAGVEQFF | TGTGCCAGCAGTGAAGAAGGACTAGCGGGAGTTGAGCAGTTCTTC
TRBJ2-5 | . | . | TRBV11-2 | CASSLGLAEVAQYF | TGTGCCAGCAGCTTAGGGCTAGCCGAGGTGGCCCAGTACTTC
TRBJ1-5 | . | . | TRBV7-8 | CASSLVHQPQHF | TGTGCCAGCAGCTTAGTACATCAGCCCCAGCATTTT